The rows below give T cell receptor beta chains drawn from one sample of a study of T cell changes during pregnancy in multiple sclerosis. Here immunoSEQ multiplex PCR was the method, and the copy in TCRdb shows in-frame clones only, minus some. This sample has 48,000 or so clones, with about 90% found just once. Sequences were derived from CD4+ T cells from peripheral blood mononuclear cells, sampled in the second trimester of pregnancy. These receptor sequences come from a female donor with multiple sclerosis, enrolled in a pregnancy study. CDR3s include the opening cysteine and the closing phenylalanine or tryptophan. The D gene is left open where the match is weak. A clone size is listed for some rows: how often the clone was seen (once, few, many), or a class if it is expanded.

>TRBD2|TRBV6-6|-|TRBJ2-3
CAGSSGRPSDTQYF
TGTGCCGGATCTAGCGGGAGGCCCTCAGATACGCAGTATTTT
>-|TRBV5-6|-|TRBJ1-2
CASSLTGFYYGYTF
TGTGCCAGCAGCTTGACAGGATTCTACTATGGCTACACCTTC
>-|TRBV6-6|-|TRBJ2-1
CASSFTVSSEQFF
TGTGCCAGCAGTTTCACAGTGTCCTCCGAGCAGTTCTTC
>TRBD2|TRBV19|-|TRBJ2-1
CASSLAGDNEQFF
TGTGCCAGCAGTCTAGCGGGAGACAATGAGCAGTTCTTC
>TRBD2|TRBV5-1|-|TRBJ2-1
CASSLEGGRAGEQFF
TGCGCCAGCAGCTTGGAAGGCGGGAGGGCCGGGGAGCAGTTCTTC
>-|TRBV4-3|-|TRBJ2-1
CASSLLQDSNNEQFF
TGCGCCAGCAGCCTATTACAGGACAGCAACAATGAGCAGTTCTTC
>-|TRBV5-1|-|TRBJ1-4
CASSPIYDGRTTNEKLFF
TGCGCCAGCAGCCCCATCTACGACGGGAGAACAACTAATGAAAAACTGTTTTTT
>TRBD1|TRBV29-1|-|TRBJ1-5
CSVRTGGLNQPQHF
TGCAGCGTGCGGACAGGGGGCCTGAATCAGCCCCAGCATTTT
>-|TRBV19|-|TRBJ2-7
CASSLDRTYEQYF
TGTGCCAGTAGTCTGGACAGAACCTACGAGCAGTACTTC
>-|TRBV5-1|-|TRBJ2-3
CASSLGWEWPDTQYF
TGCGCCAGCAGCTTGGGGTGGGAGTGGCCAGATACGCAGTATTTT
>TRBD1|TRBV5-6|-|TRBJ1-4
CASSLAWIGGDEKLFF
TGTGCCAGCAGCTTGGCGTGGATAGGGGGCGATGAAAAACTGTTTTTT
>-|TRBV5-5|-|TRBJ2-5
CASSLWRGQGETQYF
TGTGCCAGCAGCTTGTGGAGGGGGCAGGGAGAGACCCAGTACTTC
>TRBD2|TRBV5-4|-|TRBJ2-7
CASSSTSSGPTYEQYF
TGTGCCAGCAGCTCGACGTCTAGCGGCCCTACCTACGAGCAGTACTTC
>-|TRBV6-4|-|TRBJ1-2
CASSEGGYGYTF
TGTGCCAGCAGTGAAGGAGGATATGGCTACACCTTC
>-|TRBV10-3|few|TRBJ1-1
CAISPGQSNTEAFF
TGTGCCATCAGCCCCGGACAGTCGAACACTGAAGCTTTCTTT
>-|TRBV5-6|few|TRBJ1-2
CASSLQERGYTF
TGTGCCAGCAGCTTACAGGAGAGGGGCTACACCTTC
>-|TRBV18|-|TRBJ1-3
CASSPVAGTGNTIYF
TGTGCCAGCTCACCGGTGGCAGGGACTGGAAACACCATATATTTT
>-|TRBV7-9|-|TRBJ1-1
CASSSRGREGTEAFF
TGTGCCAGCAGCTCACGGGGGAGAGAGGGCACTGAAGCTTTCTTT
>-|TRBV30|-|TRBJ1-2
CAWSALRGFDYGYTF
TGTGCCTGGAGTGCCCTGAGGGGGTTTGACTATGGCTACACCTTC
>-|TRBV27|-|TRBJ2-7
CASSLQNAYEQYF
TGTGCCAGCAGCTTACAAAATGCCTACGAGCAGTACTTC
>TRBD1|TRBV28|-|TRBJ2-7
CASRTGGGYEQYF
TGTGCCAGCAGGACAGGGGGCGGATACGAGCAGTACTTC
>TRBD2|TRBV11-2|-|TRBJ2-5
CASSPRTSTQGEETQYF
TGTGCCAGCAGCCCGAGGACTAGCACCCAGGGAGAAGAGACCCAGTACTTC
>-|TRBV27|-|TRBJ2-2
CASSFGWNRYTGELFF
TGTGCCAGCAGTTTTGGGTGGAACAGATACACCGGGGAGCTGTTTTTT
>-|TRBV18|-|TRBJ1-4
CASSPTRETSGKLFF
TGTGCCAGCTCACCAACTCGAGAAACTTCCGGAAAACTGTTTTTT
>TRBD1|TRBV6-5|-|TRBJ1-2
CASSRGQYYGYTF
TGTGCCAGCAGCCGGGGACAGTACTATGGCTACACCTTC
>TRBD1|TRBV5-6|-|TRBJ2-7
CASSFVFGQGAYEQYF
TGTGCCAGCAGCTTCGTGTTTGGACAGGGGGCGTACGAGCAGTACTTC
>TRBD2|TRBV11-3|-|TRBJ2-5
CASSLGTSGQETQYF
TGTGCCAGCAGCCTCGGGACTAGCGGACAAGAGACCCAGTACTTC
>-|TRBV12-1|-|TRBJ2-7
CASSFAVWGQGIYEQYF
-
>-|TRBV5-6|-|TRBJ2-5
CASRRTVDTQYF
TGTGCCAGCCGACGGACAGTGGATACCCAGTACTTC
>TRBD1|TRBV5-1|-|TRBJ1-1
CASSRGQGYTEAFF
TGCGCCAGCAGCAGGGGACAGGGTTACACTGAAGCTTTCTTT
>-|TRBV11-3|-|TRBJ2-3
CASSLPGTDTQYF
TGTGCCAGCAGCTTACCAGGGACAGATACGCAGTATTTT
>TRBD2|TRBV7-9|-|TRBJ2-5
CASSLVSSGSYETQYF
TGTGCCAGCAGCTTAGTCTCTAGCGGGAGTTATGAGACCCAGTACTTC
>-|TRBV25-1|-|TRBJ1-6
CASSDRSLGNSPLHF
TGTGCCAGCAGTGATCGGTCCCTGGGCAATTCACCCCTCCACTTT
>-|TRBV6-6|-|TRBJ1-5
CASSYSAGSNQPQHF
TGTGCCAGCAGTTACTCGGCAGGTAGCAATCAGCCCCAGCATTTT
>-|TRBV5-4|-|TRBJ1-1
CASSLAGSTNTEAFF
TGTGCCAGCAGCTTGGCCGGTTCCACGAACACTGAAGCTTTCTTT
>TRBD1|TRBV6-6|-|TRBJ1-1
CASSYMDRGSAFF
TGTGCCAGCAGTTACATGGACAGGGGCAGCGCTTTCTTT
>-|TRBV6-4|-|TRBJ2-7
CASRDRGYEQYF
TGTGCCAGCAGAGATAGGGGTTACGAGCAGTACTTC
>TRBD1|TRBV18|-|TRBJ1-2
CASSPTGANYGYTF
TGTGCCAGCTCACCAACAGGGGCTAACTATGGCTACACCTTC
>TRBD2|TRBV11-2|-|TRBJ2-1
CASSLGLAAYNEQFF
TGTGCCAGCAGCTTGGGACTAGCGGCCTACAATGAGCAGTTCTTC
>-|TRBV6-5|-|TRBJ1-6
CASSYEGSPLHF
TGTGCCAGCAGTTATGAGGGTTCACCCCTCCACTTT
>TRBD2|TRBV10-2|once|TRBJ2-1
CASSTSGSKGYNEQFF
TGCGCCAGCAGCACTAGCGGGAGTAAGGGGTACAATGAGCAGTTCTTC